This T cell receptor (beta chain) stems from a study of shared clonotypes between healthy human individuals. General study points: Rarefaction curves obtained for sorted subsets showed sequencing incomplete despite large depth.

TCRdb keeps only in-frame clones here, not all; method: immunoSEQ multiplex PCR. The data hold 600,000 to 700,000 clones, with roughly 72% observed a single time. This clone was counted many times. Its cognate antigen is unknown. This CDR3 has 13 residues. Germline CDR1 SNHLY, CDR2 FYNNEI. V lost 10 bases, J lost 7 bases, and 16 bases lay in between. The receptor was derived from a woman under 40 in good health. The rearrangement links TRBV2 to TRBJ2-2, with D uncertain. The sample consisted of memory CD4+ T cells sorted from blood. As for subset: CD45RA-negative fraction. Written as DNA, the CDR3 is TGTGCCACCAGCCTAGGCGTAGGCGGGGAGCTGTTTTTT. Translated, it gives CATSLGVGGELFF.